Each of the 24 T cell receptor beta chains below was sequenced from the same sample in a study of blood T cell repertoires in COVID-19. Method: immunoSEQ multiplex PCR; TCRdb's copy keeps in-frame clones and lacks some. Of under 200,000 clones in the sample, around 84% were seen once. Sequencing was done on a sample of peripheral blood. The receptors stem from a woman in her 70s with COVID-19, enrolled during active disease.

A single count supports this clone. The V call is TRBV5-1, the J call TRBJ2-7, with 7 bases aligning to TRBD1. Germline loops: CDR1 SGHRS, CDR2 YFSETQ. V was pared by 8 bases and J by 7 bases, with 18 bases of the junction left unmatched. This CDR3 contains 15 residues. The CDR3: CASSRDSNPSGEQYV. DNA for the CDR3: TGCGCCAGTTCCCGGGACAGTAACCCTAGTGGAGAGCAGTACGTC.

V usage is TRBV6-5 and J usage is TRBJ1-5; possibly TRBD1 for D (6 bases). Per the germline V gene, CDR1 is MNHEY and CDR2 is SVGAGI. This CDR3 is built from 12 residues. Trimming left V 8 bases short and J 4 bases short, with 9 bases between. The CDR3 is CASRGANQPQHF. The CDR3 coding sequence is TGTGCCAGCCGGGGGGCAAATCAGCCCCAGCATTTT.

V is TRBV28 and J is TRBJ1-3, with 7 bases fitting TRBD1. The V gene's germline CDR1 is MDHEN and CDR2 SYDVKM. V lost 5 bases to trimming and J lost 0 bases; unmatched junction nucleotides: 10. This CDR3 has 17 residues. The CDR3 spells CASSPDSWTGSGNTIYF. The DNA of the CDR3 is TGTGCCAGCAGTCCCGATTCTTGGACAGGCTCTGGAAACACCATATATTTT.

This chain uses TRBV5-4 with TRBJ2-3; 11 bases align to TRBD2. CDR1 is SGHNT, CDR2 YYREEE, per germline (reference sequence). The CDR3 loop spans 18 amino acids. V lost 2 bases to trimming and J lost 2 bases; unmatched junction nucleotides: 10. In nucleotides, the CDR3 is TGTGCCAGCAGCTTTTTAGCGGGAGGGGGGGGGCACACAGATACGCAGTATTTT. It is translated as CASSFLAGGGGHTDTQYF. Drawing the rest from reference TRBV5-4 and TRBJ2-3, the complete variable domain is ETGVTQSPTHLIKTRGQQVTLRCSSQSGHNTVSWYQQALGQGPQFIFQYYREEENGRGNFPPRFSGLQFPNYSSELNVNALELDDSALYLCASSFLAGGGGHTDTQYFGPGTRLTVL.

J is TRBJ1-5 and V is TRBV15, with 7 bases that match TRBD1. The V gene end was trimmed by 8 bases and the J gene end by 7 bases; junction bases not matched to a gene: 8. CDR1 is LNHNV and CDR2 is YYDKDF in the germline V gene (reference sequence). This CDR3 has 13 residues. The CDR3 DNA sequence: TGTGCCACCGCCCAAGGGGGCGAGCAGCCCCAGCATTTT. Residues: CATAQGGEQPQHF. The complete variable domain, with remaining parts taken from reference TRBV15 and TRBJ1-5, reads DAMVIQNPRYQVTQFGKPVTLSCSQTLNHNVMYWYQQKSSQAPKLLFHYYDKDFNNEADTPDNFQSRRPNTSFCFLDIRSPGLGDTAMYLCATAQGGEQPQHFGDGTRLSIL.

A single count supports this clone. CDR3 sequence reads: CASSRLAGELNEQFF. CDR3 in DNA: TGTGCCAGCAGCAGACTAGCGGGGGAACTCAATGAGCAGTTCTTC. This sequence joins TRBV7-9 and TRBJ2-1, with 12 bases that match TRBD2. V lost 5 bases to trimming and J lost 6 bases; unmatched junction nucleotides: 5. The CDR3 runs 15 residues. Germline CDR1 reads SEHNR; CDR2 reads FQNEAQ (reference sequence).

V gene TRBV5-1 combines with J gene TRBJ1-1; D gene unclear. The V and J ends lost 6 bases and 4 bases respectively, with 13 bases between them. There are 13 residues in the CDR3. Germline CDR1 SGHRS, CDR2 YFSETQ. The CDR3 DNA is TGCGCCAGCAATCGAGAGGGCGTCACTGAAGCTTTCTTT. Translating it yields CASNREGVTEAFF.

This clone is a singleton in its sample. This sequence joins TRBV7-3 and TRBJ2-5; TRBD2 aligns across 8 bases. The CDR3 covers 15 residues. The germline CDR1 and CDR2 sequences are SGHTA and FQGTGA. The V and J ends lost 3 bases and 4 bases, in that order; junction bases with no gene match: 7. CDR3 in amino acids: CASSLSRGASETQYF. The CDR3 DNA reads TGTGCCAGCAGCTTGTCGCGGGGGGCGTCAGAGACCCAGTACTTC.

The CDR3 DNA reads TGTGCCAGCAGCCCCGGGGACAGGGAAGTCACTGAAGCTTTCTTT. Amino acids: CASSPGDREVTEAFF. The chain employs TRBV7-3 and TRBJ1-1; the match to TRBD1 covers 9 bases. The CDR3 loop spans 15 amino acids. Trimming at V came to 5 bases and at J to 4 bases, leaving 8 bases not matched to a gene. Germline assignment: CDR1 SGHTA and CDR2 FQGTGA. Together with reference TRBV7-3 and TRBJ1-1, the CDR3 gives the full variable domain: GAGVSQTPSNKVTEKGKYVELRCDPISGHTALYWYRQSLGQGPEFLIYFQGTGAADDSGLPNDRFFAVRPEGSVSTLKIQRTERGDSAVYLCASSPGDREVTEAFFGQGTRLTVV.

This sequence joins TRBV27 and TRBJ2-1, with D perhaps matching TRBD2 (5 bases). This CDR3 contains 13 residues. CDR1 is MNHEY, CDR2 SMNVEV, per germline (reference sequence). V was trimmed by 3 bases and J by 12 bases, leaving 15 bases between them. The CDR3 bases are TGTGCCAGCAGTTTGTCGATAGCGTTCGGGCAGTTCTTC. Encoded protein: CASSLSIAFGQFF.

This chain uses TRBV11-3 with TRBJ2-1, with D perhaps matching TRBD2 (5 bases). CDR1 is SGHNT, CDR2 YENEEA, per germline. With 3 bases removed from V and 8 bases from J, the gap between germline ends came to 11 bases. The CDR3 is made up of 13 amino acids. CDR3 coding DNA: TGTGCCAGCAGCTTGGGAGTTTCCTATGAGCAGTTCTTC. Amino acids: CASSLGVSYEQFF.

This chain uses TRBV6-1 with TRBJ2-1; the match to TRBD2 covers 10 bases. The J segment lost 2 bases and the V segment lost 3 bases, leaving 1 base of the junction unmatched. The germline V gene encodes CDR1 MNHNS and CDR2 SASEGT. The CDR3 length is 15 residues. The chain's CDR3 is CASSELAGAYNEQFF. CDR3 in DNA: TGTGCCAGCAGTGAGCTAGCGGGGGCCTACAATGAGCAGTTCTTC.

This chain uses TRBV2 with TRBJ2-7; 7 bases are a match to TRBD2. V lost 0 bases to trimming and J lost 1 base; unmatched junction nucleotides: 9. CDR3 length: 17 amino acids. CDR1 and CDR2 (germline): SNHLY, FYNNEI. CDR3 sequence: CASSEALLVGRSYEQYF. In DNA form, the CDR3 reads TGTGCCAGCAGTGAAGCGCTTCTCGTCGGGAGGTCCTACGAGCAGTACTTC. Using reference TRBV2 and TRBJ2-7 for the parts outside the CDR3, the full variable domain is EPEVTQTPSHQVTQMGQEVILRCVPISNHLYFYWYRQILGQKVEFLVSFYNNEISEKSEIFDDQFSVERPDGSNFTLKIRSTKLEDSAMYFCASSEALLVGRSYEQYFGPGTRLTVT.

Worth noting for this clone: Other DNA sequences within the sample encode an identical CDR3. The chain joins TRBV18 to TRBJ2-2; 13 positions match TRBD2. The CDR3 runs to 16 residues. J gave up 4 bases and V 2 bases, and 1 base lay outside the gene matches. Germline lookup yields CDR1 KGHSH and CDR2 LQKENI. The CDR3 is CASSPGLAGATGELFF. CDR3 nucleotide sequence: TGTGCCAGCTCACCAGGACTAGCGGGGGCCACCGGGGAGCTGTTTTTT.

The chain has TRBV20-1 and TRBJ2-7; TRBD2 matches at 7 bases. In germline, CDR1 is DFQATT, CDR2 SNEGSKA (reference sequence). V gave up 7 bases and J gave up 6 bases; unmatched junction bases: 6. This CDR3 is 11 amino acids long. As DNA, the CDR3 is TGCAGTGTGAAGCGGGATAGCGAGCAGTACTTC. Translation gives CSVKRDSEQYF.

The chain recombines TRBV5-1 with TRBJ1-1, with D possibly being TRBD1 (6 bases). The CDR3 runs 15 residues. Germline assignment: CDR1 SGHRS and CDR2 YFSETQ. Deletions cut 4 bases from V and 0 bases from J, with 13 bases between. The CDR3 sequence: CASSTAQGMNTEAFF. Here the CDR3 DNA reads TGCGCCAGCAGCACAGCGCAGGGGATGAACACTGAAGCTTTCTTT.

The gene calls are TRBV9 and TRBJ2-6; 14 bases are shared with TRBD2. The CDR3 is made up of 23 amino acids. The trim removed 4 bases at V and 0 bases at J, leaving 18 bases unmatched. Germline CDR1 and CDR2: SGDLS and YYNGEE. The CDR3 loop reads CASSPTLGTGTSGRGSGANVLTF. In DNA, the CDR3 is TGTGCCAGCAGCCCAACCCTGGGTACGGGGACTAGCGGGAGAGGCTCTGGGGCCAACGTCCTGACTTTC.

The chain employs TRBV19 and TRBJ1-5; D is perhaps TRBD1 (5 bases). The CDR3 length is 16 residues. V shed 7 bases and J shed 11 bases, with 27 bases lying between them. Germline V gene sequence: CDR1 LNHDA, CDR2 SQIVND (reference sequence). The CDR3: CASTPIGTLPPKTQHF. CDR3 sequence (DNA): TGTGCCAGTACCCCCATTGGGACTTTGCCCCCGAAGACCCAGCATTTT.

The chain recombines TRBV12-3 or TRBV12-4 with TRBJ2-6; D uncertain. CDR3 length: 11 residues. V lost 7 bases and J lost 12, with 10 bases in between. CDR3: CASTISSVLTF. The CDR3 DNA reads TGTGCCAGCACTATCTCTTCCGTCCTGACTTTC.

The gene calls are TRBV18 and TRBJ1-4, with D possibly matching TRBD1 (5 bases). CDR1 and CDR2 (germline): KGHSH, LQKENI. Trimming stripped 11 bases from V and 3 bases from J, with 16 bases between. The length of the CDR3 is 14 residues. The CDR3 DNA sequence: TGTGCCGCCCATCCAGGGCGGTCTAATGAAAAACTGTTTTTT. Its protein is CAAHPGRSNEKLFF. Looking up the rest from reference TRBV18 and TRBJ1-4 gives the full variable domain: NAGVMQNPRHLVRRRGQEARLRCSPMKGHSHVYWYRQLPEEGLKFMVYLQKENIIDESGMPKERFSAEFPKEGPSILRIQQVVRGDSAAYFCAAHPGRSNEKLFFGSGTQLSVL.

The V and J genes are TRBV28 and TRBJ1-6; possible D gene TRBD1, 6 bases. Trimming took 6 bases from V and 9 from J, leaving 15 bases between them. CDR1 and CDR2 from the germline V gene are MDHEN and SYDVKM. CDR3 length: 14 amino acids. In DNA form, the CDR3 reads TGTGCCAGCAGCCCACAGGGAATTCGTTCACCCCTCCACTTT. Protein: CASSPQGIRSPLHF.

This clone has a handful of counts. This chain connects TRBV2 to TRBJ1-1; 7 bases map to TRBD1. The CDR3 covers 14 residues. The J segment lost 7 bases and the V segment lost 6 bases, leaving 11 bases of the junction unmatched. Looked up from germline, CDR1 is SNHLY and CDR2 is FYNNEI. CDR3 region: CASRETGAQIEAFF. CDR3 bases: TGTGCCAGCAGGGAAACAGGGGCCCAAATTGAAGCTTTCTTT.

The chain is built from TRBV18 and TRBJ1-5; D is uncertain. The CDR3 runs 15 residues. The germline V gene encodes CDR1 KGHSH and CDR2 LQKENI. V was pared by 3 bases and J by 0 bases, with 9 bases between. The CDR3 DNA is TGTGCCAGCTCACCGGGTCAGGATAGCAATCAGCCCCAGCATTTT. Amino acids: CASSPGQDSNQPQHF.

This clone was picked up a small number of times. The DNA of the CDR3 is TGCAGAGCGGGGGCTGAGCAGTTCTTC. It yields the protein CRAGAEQFF. V gene TRBV20-1 combines with J gene TRBJ2-1; 8 nucleotides match TRBD2. The CDR3 spans 9 residues. CDR1 is DFQATT and CDR2 is SNEGSKA in the germline V gene (reference sequence).